This T cell receptor (beta chain) was obtained from a study of cytomegalovirus exposure and HLA in healthy donors. As for the study in general: Later, an analysis reported that the 130 or so validation repertoires had used the same platform as the 500 to 750 first-cohort repertoires.

The donors were part of the validation cohort, which consisted of about 120 subjects and was separate from the first cohort of 666 subjects. Only in-frame clones appear in the TCRdb table, and some are missing; sequencing was by immunoSEQ multiplex PCR. The table has 75,000 to 95,000 clones, 96% seen once. Study-wide results and limits: Cytomegalovirus association was listed for 164 TCR beta chains.

Germline CDR1 is SQVTM and CDR2 is ANQGSEA. V lost 5 bases to trimming and J lost 7 bases, with 14 bases between them. The CDR3 runs 12 residues. As to this clone: Its antigen is not known.

V is TRBV29-1 and J is TRBJ1-1; D is ambiguous. The source material was PBMCs. The origin of this receptor is a young man in good health and CMV-seronegative. CDR3 sequence reads: CSVPNDTDEAFF. Here the CDR3 DNA reads TGCAGCGTTCCAAACGACACAGATGAAGCTTTCTTT.